The rows below give T cell receptor beta chains drawn from one sample of a study of human T cells and chemical hapten exposure. TCRdb reanalysed the RACE reads using MiXCR and keeps one entry per CDR3 protein. Seen here are some 38,000 distinct CDR3 sequences, more than 9% observed once, and the top ten hold 26%. Material: whole blood, obtained in connection with sensitization to the hapten diphenylcyclopropenone (DPC). These receptors originate from a man over 45 with alopecia areata. Some clones in this sample may be carry-over from other donors' samples. CDR3s include the opening cysteine and the closing phenylalanine or tryptophan.

J gene,V gene,CDR3 protein
TRBJ2-3,TRBV5-1,CASSYTASTDTQYF
TRBJ1-1,TRBV11-2,CASSLAGPNTEAFF
TRBJ2-2,TRBV4-2,CASSQEGGTIANTGELFF
TRBJ1-5,TRBV7-9,CASSLVGRNQPQHF
TRBJ2-2,TRBV2,CASSQFGGEGELFF
TRBJ1-3,TRBV18,CASSPAGDGNTIYF
TRBJ2-1,TRBV4-3,CASSQDADDAYNEQFF
TRBJ2-7,TRBV7-2,CASSWGHLYEQYF
TRBJ2-7,TRBV27,CASSWDRASYEQYF
TRBJ2-4,TRBV7-2,CASSRGTDGIQYF
TRBJ2-1,TRBV6-6,CASSYGAGGPYEQFF
TRBJ1-2,TRBV4-2,CASSQVEGGSYGYTF
TRBJ2-1,TRBV7-9,CASSPSRSFSYNEQFF
TRBJ2-3,TRBV7-8,CASSLFAKAGSTDTQYF
TRBJ2-7,TRBV29-1,CSVEEQALAGGSYEQYF
TRBJ1-5,TRBV28,CASSLLGQAAAGQPQHF
TRBJ2-2,TRBV2,CASSPRQGARTGELFF
TRBJ2-5,TRBV12-3/TRBV12-4,CASSSGKRNQGTQYF
TRBJ2-3,TRBV28,CASSSWADTQYF
TRBJ2-1,TRBV27,CASSSSGLYNEQFF
TRBJ1-5,TRBV6-1,CASRPGGLSNQPQHF
TRBJ1-2,TRBV6-2/TRBV6-3,CASGDYGYTF
TRBJ2-7,TRBV4-1,CASSQEGLVYEQYF
TRBJ2-2,TRBV9,CASTTYNTGELFF